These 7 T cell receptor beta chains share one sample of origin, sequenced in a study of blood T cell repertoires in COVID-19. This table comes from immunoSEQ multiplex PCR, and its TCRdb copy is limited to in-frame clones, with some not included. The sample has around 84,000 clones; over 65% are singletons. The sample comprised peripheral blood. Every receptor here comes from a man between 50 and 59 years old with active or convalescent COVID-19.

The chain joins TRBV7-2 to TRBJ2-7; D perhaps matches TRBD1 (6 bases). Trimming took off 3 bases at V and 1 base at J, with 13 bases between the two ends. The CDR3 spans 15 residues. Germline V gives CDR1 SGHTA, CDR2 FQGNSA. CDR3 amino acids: CASSFPPGQSYEQYF. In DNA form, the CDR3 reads TGTGCCAGCAGCTTCCCCCCAGGACAGTCCTACGAGCAGTACTTC.

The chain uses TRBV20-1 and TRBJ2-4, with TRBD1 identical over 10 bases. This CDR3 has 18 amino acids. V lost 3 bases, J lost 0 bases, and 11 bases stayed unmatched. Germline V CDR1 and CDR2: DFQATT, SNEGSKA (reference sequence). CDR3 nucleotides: TGCAGTGCTAGTTATTTAATGGGACAGGGGATAGCCAAAAACATTCAGTACTTC. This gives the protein CSASYLMGQGIAKNIQYF.

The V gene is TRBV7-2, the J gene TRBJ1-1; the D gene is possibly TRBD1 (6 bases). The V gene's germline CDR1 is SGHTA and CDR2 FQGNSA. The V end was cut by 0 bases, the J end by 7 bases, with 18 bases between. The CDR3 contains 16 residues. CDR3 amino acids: CASSLAGGAGLVEAFF. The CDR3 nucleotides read TGTGCCAGCAGCTTAGCAGGGGGGGCGGGCCTGGTTGAAGCTTTCTTT.

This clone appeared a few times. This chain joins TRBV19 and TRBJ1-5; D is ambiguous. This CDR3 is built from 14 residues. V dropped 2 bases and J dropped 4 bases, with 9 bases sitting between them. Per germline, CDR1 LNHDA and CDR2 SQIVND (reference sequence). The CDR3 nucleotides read TGTGCCAGTAGTATATTTGAGGGAAATCAGCCCCAGCATTTT. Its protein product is CASSIFEGNQPQHF.

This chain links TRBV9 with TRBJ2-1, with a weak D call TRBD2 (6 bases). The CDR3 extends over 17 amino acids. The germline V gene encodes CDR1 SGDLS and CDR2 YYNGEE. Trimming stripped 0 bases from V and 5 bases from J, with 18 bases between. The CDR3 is CASSVGGGGGTDNEQFF. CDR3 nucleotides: TGTGCCAGCAGCGTAGGCGGAGGTGGCGGGACGGACAATGAGCAGTTCTTC.

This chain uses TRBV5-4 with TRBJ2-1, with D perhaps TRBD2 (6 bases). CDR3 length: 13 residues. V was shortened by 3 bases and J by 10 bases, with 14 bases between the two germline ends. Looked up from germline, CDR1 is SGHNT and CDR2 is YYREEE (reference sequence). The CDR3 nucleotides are TGTGCCAGCAGCTCCCAGGGCGGGGAGGAGCAGTTCTTC. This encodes CASSSQGGEEQFF. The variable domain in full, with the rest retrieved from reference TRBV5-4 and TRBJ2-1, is ETGVTQSPTHLIKTRGQQVTLRCSSQSGHNTVSWYQQALGQGPQFIFQYYREEENGRGNFPPRFSGLQFPNYSSELNVNALELDDSALYLCASSSQGGEEQFFGPGTRLTVL.

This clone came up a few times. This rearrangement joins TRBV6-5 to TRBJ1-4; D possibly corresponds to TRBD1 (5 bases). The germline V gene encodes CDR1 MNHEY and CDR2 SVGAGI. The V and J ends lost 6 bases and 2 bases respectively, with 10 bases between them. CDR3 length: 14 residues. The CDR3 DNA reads TGTGCCAGCAGGGGGGGACTCACTAATGAAAAACTGTTTTTT. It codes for CASRGGLTNEKLFF.